This note documents a single T cell receptor (beta chain) sequence. Its specificity is not known. The sample originates from a study of cytomegalovirus exposure and HLA in healthy donors. This CDR3 has 15 amino acids. The germline V gene has CDR1 SEHNR and CDR2 FQNEAQ (reference sequence). V gave up 4 bases and J gave up 2 bases, with 14 bases separating them. General study results and limits: The study labeled more than 150 TCR beta chains cytomegalovirus-associated.

Healthy bone marrow donors made up the donor group. Primers for the PCR totalled 60 Vbeta and 13 Jbeta. The table came from immunoSEQ multiplex PCR; TCRdb's copy has only in-frame clones and leaves some out. The sample holds roughly 130,000 clones, 73% seen once. The source is a middle-aged woman in good health and CMV-seronegative. Sequencing used PBMCs. The chain links TRBV7-9 to TRBJ2-5; D might be TRBD1 (7 bases). This CDR3 reads CASSSQGGLQETQYF. The CDR3 nucleotides are TGTGCCAGCAGCTCGCAGGGGGGACTGCAAGAGACCCAGTACTTC.